A single sample gave rise to the 7 T cell receptor beta chains below, sequenced in a study of blood T cells in healthy people across ages. Using a J-beta primer mix together with a sample-barcoded 5' primer, a second PCR was run for roughly 6 to 12 cycles. TCRdb itself ran the 5' RACE reads through MiXCR, one entry per CDR3 protein. Of about 650,000 distinct CDR3 sequences detected, approximately 31% appear once; the ten largest clones hold just over 15%. Specimen: blood. The receptors here all came from a woman older than 75 in good health.

About this clonotype itself: A much larger clone differs from this one at a single base, so this may be a read error. The rearrangement joins TRBV20-1 to TRBJ2-3; unclear D gene. The CDR3 is 12 amino acids. Germline CDR1 and CDR2: DFQATT and SNEGSKA (reference sequence). The CDR3 bases are TGCAGTGCTAGTAGCCATGCAGATGCGCAGTATTTT. Its protein product is CSASSHADAQYF.

As for this clonotype: A much larger clone lies a single base off, so this may be a read error. The chain has TRBV7-2 and TRBJ2-5; TRBD2 matches 8 bases. Germline assignment: CDR1 SGHTA and CDR2 FQGNSA. Germline trimming cut 2 bases from V and 11 bases from J; bases unmatched to any gene: 13. This CDR3 contains 15 residues. CDR3 in amino acids: CASSLSAGGYNEQYF. CDR3 coding DNA: TGTGCCAGCAGCTTAAGCGCGGGGGGCTACAATGAGCAGTACTTC.

A remark on this clonotype: A much larger clone lies one base from this, so it may be a read error. This chain uses TRBV10-3 with TRBJ1-1; 7 bases map to TRBD1. CDR1 and CDR2 (germline): ENHRY, SYGVKD. The CDR3 runs to 13 residues. CDR3 bases: TGTGCCAGTAAACAGGGGAAGAACACTGGAGCTTTCTTT. Its protein is CASKQGKNTGAFF.

The table lists this clonotype with many counts. The J gene is TRBJ1-1, the V gene TRBV4-1, with 11 bases identical to TRBD1. Germline V lookup: CDR1 MGHRA, CDR2 YSYEKL. Trimming took 4 bases from V and 0 from J; bases not matched to a gene: 4. This CDR3 is 16 amino acids long. The CDR3 loop is CASSPGQGALNTEAFF. Written as DNA, the CDR3 is TGCGCCAGCAGCCCCGGACAGGGGGCCCTGAACACTGAAGCTTTCTTT.

A few counts support this clonotype. The germline gene is not matched at one end of the junction; a read error may be the cause. The chain employs TRBV7-7 and TRBJ2-2; D remains unclear. Per the germline V gene, CDR1 is SSHAT and CDR2 is FNYEAQ (reference sequence). The length of the CDR3 is 14 residues. CDR3 sequence (DNA): TGTGCTAGCAGCTTCAACAGGAACACCGGGGAGCTGTTTTTT. Protein: CASSFNRNTGELFF.

This clonotype came up many times. The chain is built from TRBV2 and TRBJ1-5; D is unclear. CDR3 size: 13 residues. Germline values: CDR1 SNHLY, CDR2 FYNNEI. Trimming pared 5 bases from V and 2 bases from J, leaving 7 bases between. In nucleotides, the CDR3 is TGTGCCAGCAGTCTCCGGGGCAATCAGCCCCAGCATTTT. This translates into CASSLRGNQPQHF.

This clonotype was counted a few times. The chain is built from TRBV6-1 and TRBJ1-5; D gene unclear. This CDR3 is built from 13 residues. V shed 8 bases and J shed 3 bases, with 11 bases lying between them. Germline CDR1 and CDR2: MNHNS and SASEGT. The CDR3 bases are TGTGCCAGCCGTATTGGAGCCAATCAGCCCCAGCATTTT. It is translated as CASRIGANQPQHF.